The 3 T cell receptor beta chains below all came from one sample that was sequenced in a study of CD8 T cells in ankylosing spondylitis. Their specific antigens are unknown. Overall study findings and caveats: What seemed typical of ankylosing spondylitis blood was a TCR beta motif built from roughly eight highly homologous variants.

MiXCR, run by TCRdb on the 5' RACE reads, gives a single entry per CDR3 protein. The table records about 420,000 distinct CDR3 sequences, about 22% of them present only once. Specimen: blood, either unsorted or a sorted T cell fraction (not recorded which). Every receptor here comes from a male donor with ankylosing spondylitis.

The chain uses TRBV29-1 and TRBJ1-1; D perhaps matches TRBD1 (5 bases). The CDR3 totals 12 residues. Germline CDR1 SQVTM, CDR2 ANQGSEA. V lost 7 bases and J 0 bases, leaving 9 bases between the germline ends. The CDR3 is CSAGTVNTEAFF. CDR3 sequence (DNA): TGCAGCGCCGGGACGGTGAACACTGAAGCTTTCTTT.

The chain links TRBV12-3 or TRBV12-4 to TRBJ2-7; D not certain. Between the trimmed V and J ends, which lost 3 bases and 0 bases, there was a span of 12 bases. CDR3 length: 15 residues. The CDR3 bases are TGTGCCAGCAGTTTGACGGACGGCTACTCCTACGAGCAGTACTTC. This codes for CASSLTDGYSYEQYF.

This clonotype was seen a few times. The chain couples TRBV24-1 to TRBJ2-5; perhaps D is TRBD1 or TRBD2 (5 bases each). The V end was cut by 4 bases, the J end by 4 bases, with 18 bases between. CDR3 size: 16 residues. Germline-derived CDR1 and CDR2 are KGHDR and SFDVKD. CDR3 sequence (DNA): TGTGCCACCAGTGACCGTCGTTGGGGCGAGGGAGAGACCCAGTACTTC. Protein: CATSDRRWGEGETQYF.